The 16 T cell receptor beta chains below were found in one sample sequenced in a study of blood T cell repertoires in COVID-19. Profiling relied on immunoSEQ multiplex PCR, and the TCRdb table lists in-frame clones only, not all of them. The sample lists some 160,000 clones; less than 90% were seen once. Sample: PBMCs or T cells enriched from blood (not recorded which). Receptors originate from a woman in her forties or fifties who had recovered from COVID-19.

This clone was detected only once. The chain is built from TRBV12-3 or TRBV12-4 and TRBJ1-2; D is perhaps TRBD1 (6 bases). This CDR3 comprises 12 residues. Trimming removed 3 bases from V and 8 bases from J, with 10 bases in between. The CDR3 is CASSLGGLGYTF. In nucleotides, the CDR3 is TGTGCCAGCAGTTTGGGGGGGCTCGGCTACACCTTC.

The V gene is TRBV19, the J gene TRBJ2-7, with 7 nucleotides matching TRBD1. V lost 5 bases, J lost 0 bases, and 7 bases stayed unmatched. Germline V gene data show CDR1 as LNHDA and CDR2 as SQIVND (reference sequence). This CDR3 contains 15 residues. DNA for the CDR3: TGTGCCAGTAGTCATCAACAGGGGCCCTCCTACGAGCAGTACTTC. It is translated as CASSHQQGPSYEQYF.

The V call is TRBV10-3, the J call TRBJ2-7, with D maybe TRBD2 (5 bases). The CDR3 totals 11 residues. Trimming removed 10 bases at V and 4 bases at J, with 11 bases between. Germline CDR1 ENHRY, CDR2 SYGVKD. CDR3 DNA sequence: TGTGCCACTAAGACGGGATACGAGCAGTACTTC. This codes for CATKTGYEQYF.

CDR3 sequence reads: CASSHVSSEVYEQYF. Written as DNA, the CDR3 is TGTGCCAGCAGCCACGTCTCTAGCGAAGTCTACGAGCAGTACTTC. The chain is built from TRBV7-9 and TRBJ2-7; perhaps TRBD2 as D (6 bases). With 5 bases removed from V and 3 bases from J, the gap between germline ends came to 17 bases. This CDR3 comprises 15 residues. Per germline, CDR1 SEHNR and CDR2 FQNEAQ (reference sequence).

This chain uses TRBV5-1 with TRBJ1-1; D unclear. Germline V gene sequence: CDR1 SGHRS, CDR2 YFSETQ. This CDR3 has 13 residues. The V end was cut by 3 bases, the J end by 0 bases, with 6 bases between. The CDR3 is CASSSQVNTEAFF. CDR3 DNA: TGCGCCAGCAGCTCCCAGGTGAACACTGAAGCTTTCTTT.

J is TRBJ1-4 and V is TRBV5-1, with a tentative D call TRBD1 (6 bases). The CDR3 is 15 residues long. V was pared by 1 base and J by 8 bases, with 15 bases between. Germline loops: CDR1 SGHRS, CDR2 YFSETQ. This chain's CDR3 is CASSLIGQPGEKLFF. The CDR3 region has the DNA TGCGCCAGCAGCTTGATTGGACAGCCCGGGGAAAAACTGTTTTTT.

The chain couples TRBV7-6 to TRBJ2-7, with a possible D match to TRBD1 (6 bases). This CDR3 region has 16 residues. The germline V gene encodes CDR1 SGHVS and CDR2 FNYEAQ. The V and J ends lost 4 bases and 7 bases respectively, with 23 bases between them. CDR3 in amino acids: CASSSVVNRAATEQYF. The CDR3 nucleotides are TGTGCCAGCAGCTCCGTAGTAAACAGGGCTGCAACGGAGCAGTACTTC.

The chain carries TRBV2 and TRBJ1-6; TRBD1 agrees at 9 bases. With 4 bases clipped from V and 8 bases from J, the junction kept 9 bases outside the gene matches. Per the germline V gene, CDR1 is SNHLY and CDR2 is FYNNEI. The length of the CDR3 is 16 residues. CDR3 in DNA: TGTGCCAGCAGTGTAGCCGGGACAGGGACTTATTCACCCCTCCACTTT. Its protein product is CASSVAGTGTYSPLHF.

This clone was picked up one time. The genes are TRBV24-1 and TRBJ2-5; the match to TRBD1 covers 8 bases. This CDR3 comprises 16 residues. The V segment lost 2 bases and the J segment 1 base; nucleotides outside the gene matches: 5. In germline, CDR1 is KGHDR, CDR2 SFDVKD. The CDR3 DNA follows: TGTGCCACCAGTGATTGGACAGGGAGAGGCCAAGAGACCCAGTACTTC. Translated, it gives CATSDWTGRGQETQYF.

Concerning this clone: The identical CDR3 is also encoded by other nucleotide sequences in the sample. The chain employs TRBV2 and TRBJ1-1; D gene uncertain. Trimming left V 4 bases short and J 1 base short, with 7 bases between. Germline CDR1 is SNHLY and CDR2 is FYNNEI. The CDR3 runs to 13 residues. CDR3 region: CASSVGGNTEAFF. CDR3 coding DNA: TGTGCCAGCAGTGTAGGAGGGAACACTGAAGCTTTCTTT.

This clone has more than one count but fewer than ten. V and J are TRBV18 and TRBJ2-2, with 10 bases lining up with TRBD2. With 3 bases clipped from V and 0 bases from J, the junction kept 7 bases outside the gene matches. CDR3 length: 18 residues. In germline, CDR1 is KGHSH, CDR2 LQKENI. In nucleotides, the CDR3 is TGTGCCAGCTCACCGGCGACTCTAGCGGGAGCGAACACCGGGGAGCTGTTTTTT. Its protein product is CASSPATLAGANTGELFF.

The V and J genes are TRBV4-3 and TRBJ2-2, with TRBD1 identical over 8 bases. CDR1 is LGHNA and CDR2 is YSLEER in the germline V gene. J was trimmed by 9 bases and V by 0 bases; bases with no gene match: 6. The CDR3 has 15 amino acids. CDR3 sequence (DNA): TGCGCCAGCAGCCAAGACAGGGGGCGCCGAAGGGAGCTGTTTTTT. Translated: CASSQDRGRRRELFF.

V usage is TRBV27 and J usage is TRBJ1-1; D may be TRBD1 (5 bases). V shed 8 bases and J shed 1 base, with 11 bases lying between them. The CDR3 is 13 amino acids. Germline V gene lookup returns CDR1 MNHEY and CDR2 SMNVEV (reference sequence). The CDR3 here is CASSPQGNTEAFF. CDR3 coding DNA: TGTGCCAGCTCCCCCCAGGGGAACACTGAAGCTTTCTTT.

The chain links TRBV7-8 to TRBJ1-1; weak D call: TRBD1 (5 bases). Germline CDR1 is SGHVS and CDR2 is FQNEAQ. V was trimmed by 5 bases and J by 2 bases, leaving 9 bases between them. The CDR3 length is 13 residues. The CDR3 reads CASSEDRNTEAFF. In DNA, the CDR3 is TGTGCCAGCAGCGAAGACAGAAACACTGAAGCTTTCTTT.

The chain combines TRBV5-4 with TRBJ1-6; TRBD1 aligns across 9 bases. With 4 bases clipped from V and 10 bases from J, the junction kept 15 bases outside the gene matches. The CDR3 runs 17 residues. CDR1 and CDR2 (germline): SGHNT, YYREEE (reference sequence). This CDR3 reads CASSRTPVDRGASPLHF. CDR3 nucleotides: TGTGCCAGCAGCCGCACTCCCGTTGACAGGGGGGCCTCACCCCTCCACTTT.

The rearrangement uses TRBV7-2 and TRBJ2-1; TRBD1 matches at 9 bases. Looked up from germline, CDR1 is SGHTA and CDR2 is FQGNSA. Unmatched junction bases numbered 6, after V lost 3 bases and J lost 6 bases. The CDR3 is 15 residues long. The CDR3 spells CASSFTGTGTNEQFF. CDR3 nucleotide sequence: TGTGCCAGCAGCTTTACCGGGACAGGGACCAATGAGCAGTTCTTC.